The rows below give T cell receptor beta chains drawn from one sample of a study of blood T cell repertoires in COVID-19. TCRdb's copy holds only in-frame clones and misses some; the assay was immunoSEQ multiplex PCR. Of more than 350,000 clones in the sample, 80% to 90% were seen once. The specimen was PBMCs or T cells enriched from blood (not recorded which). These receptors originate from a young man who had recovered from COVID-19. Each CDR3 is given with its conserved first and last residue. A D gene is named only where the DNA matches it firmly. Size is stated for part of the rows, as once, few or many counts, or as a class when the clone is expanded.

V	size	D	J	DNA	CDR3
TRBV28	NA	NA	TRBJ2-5	TGTGCCAGCAGCAACAGGGCGGAGACCCAGTACTTC	CASSNRAETQYF
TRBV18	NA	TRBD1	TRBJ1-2	TGTGCCAGCTCAACGGGACAGGGAAATGGCTACACCTTC	CASSTGQGNGYTF
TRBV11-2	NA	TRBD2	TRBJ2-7	TGTGCCAGCAGCTTAGGTAGCGGGAGTGGATACGAGCAGTACTTC	CASSLGSGSGYEQYF
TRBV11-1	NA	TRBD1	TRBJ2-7	TGTGCCAGCAGCTTAGAGGGACAGGGGTATCTCGAGCAGTACTTC	CASSLEGQGYLEQYF
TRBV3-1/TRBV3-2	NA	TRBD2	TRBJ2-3	TGTGCCAGCAGCCAAGAGACTAGCGGGACAATATATACGCAGTATTTT	CASSQETSGTIYTQYF
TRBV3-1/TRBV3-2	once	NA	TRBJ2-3	TGTGCCAGCAGCCCCCGGGGGTCCGCAGATACGCAGTATTTT	CASSPRGSADTQYF
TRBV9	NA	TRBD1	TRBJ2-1	TGTGCCAGCAGCGCTACGTCTCCGGGACATGGGGGACAGGAGCAGTTCTTC	CASSATSPGHGGQEQFF
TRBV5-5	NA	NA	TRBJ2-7	TGTGCCAGCGCTGAGGAGGCCAGCTACTCCTACGAGCAGTACTTC	CASAEEASYSYEQYF
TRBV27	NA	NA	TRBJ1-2	TGTGCCAGCAGTTTCATCCCGAAACGAGAGAAAGCTAACTATGGCTACACCTTC	CASSFIPKREKANYGYTF
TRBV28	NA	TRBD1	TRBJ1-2	TGTGCCAGCAGTTTGGTTAGGGCAGGGGGAGACTATGGCTACACCTTC	CASSLVRAGGDYGYTF
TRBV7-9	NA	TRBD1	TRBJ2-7	TGTGCCAGCAGCTTCGACAGGGGGCGCGGGGGTAAACAGTACTTC	CASSFDRGRGGKQYF
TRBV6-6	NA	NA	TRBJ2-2	TGTGCCAGCAGAACCACTAGCTCTGATTCGGCCGGGGAGCTGTTTTTT	CASRTTSSDSAGELFF
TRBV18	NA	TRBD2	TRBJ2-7	TGTGCCAGCTCACCACAAGTCCGGGGGGTCTACGAGCAGTACTTC	CASSPQVRGVYEQYF
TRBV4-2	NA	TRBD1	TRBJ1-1	TGTGCCAGCAGCCAAGGGAATTGGGGACAGGGTATGACTGAAGCTTTCTTT	CASSQGNWGQGMTEAFF
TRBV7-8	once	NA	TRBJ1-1	TGTGCCAGCAGCTTCGGACAGTTGAACACTGAAGCTTTCTTT	CASSFGQLNTEAFF
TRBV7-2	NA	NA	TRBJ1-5	TGTGCCAGCAGCTTAACCGGGGATCAGCCCCAGCATTTT	CASSLTGDQPQHF
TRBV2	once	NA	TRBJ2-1	TGTGCCAGCAACCGACAGAGAAACTACAATGAGCAGTTCTTC	CASNRQRNYNEQFF
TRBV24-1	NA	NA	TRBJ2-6	TGTGCCACCAGTGATCCCACCACAGGGACTGGGGCCAACGTCCTGACTTTC	CATSDPTTGTGANVLTF
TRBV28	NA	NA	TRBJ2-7	TGTGCCAGCAGTCCCGACACCACCTACGAGCAGTACTTC	CASSPDTTYEQYF
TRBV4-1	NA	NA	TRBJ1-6	TGCGCCAGCAGCCTCAGACCGGGACTGAGGGCCGGTAATTCACCCCTCCACTTT	CASSLRPGLRAGNSPLHF
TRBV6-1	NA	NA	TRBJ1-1	TGTGCCAGCAGTGAAGCGTCGTACACTGAAGCTTTCTTT	CASSEASYTEAFF
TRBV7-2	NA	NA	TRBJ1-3	TGTGCCAGCAGCACCCGTGCCGCCGGGAACACCATATATTTT	CASSTRAAGNTIYF
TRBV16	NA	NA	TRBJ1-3	TGTGCCAGCAGCCAATACTGGAGCTCTGGAAACACCATATATTTT	CASSQYWSSGNTIYF
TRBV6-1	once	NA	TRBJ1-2	TGTGCCAGCAGTGACGTTAGCAGGGCTAACTATGGCTACACCTTC	CASSDVSRANYGYTF
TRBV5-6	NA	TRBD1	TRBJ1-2	TGTGCCAGCAGCTACCGGGACAGGGGGGCTGGCTACACCTTC	CASSYRDRGAGYTF
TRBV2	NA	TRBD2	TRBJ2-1	TGTGCCAGCAGTGGAAATCCGGGACTAGCGGGGGTTCGCTCCTACAATGAGCAGTTCTTC	CASSGNPGLAGVRSYNEQFF
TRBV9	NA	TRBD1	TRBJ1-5	TGTGCCAGCAGCCCCGGGACAGGCCACAATCAGCCCCAGCATTTT	CASSPGTGHNQPQHF
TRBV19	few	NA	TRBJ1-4	TGTGCCAGTAGTGACCAGGGCCAGGCTAATGAAAAACTGTTTTTT	CASSDQGQANEKLFF
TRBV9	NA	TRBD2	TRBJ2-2	TGTGCCAGCAGCGGGTTGGGACTAAGACCTTCTGGGGGGGAGCTGTTTTTT	CASSGLGLRPSGGELFF
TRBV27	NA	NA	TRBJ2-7	TGTGCCAGCAGTTTACCCCAGGGCTACGAGCAGTACTTC	CASSLPQGYEQYF
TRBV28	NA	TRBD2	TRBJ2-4	TGTGCCAGCACCTGGGGGGGAAACATTCAGTACTTC	CASTWGGNIQYF
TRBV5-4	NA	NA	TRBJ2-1	TGTGCCAGCAGCTCAACGGGACTCCTTCTTAACAATGAGCAGTTCTTC	CASSSTGLLLNNEQFF
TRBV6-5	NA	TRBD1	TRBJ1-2	TGTGCCAGCAGGCAAGACAGGGACCCTCTCTATGGCTACACCTTC	CASRQDRDPLYGYTF
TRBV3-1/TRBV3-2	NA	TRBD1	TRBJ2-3	TGTGCCAGCAGCCTAGGACAGGGAGCCCCCACAGATACGCAGTATTTT	CASSLGQGAPTDTQYF